Listed below are T cell receptor beta chains from one sample, sequenced in a study of T-cell memory formation after mild COVID-19. TCRdb redid the calling of the 5' RACE reads with MiXCR, one entry per CDR3 protein. The sample includes some 210,000 distinct CDR3 sequences, around 27% of them seen just once. The sequenced sample consisted of PBMCs or a T cell subset sorted from them (not recorded which). These receptors all stem from an adult woman who had mild COVID-19 (a few samples of this study predate the infection). Cell type and time point are not known. Each CDR3 is given with its conserved first and last residue. A D gene is named only where the DNA matches it firmly. Not all rows give a size; the values are once, few, many and, for expanded clones, a class.

size	length	V	J	D	CDR3	DNA
few	13	TRBV12-3/TRBV12-4	TRBJ1-5	NA	CASSRRGIQPQHF	TGTGCCAGCAGTCGTCGGGGGATTCAGCCCCAGCATTTT
NA	15	TRBV7-3	TRBJ2-4	NA	CASSLNGLAKNIQYF	TGTGCCAGCAGCTTAAACGGGTTGGCCAAAAACATTCAGTACTTC
NA	15	TRBV24-1	TRBJ2-3	NA	CATSDGAPSTDTQYF	TGTGCCACCAGTGACGGGGCACCTAGCACAGATACGCAGTATTTT
NA	16	TRBV20-1	TRBJ2-1	TRBD2	CSARGPTSGFVNEQFF	TGCAGTGCTAGAGGCCCAACTAGCGGGTTCGTCAATGAGCAGTTCTTC
few	16	TRBV5-1	TRBJ2-7	NA	CASSRTDSASSYEQYF	TGCGCCAGCAGCCGAACGGACAGTGCAAGCTCCTACGAGCAGTACTTC
few	14	TRBV4-2	TRBJ1-1	NA	CASSQPGSNTEAFF	TGTGCCAGCAGCCAACCAGGATCGAACACTGAAGCTTTCTTT
many	14	TRBV7-9	TRBJ2-1	TRBD2	CASSPRTVAGEQFF	TGTGCCAGCAGCCCCAGGACTGTAGCGGGTGAGCAGTTCTTC
NA	15	TRBV6-6	TRBJ1-2	NA	CASSYGEKGNYGYTF	TGTGCCAGCAGTTACGGCGAAAAGGGGAACTATGGCTACACCTTC
NA	17	TRBV5-1	TRBJ1-1	NA	CASSSKFGTSMNTEAFF	TGCGCCAGCAGCTCCAAGTTCGGGACATCTATGAACACTGAAGCTTTCTTT
NA	13	TRBV6-5	TRBJ2-1	NA	CASRDSSYNEQFF	TGTGCCAGCAGGGACAGCTCCTACAATGAGCAGTTCTTC
NA	14	TRBV6-2/TRBV6-3	TRBJ2-7	TRBD2	CASSWTSGGYEQYF	TGTGCCAGCAGTTGGACTAGCGGGGGCTACGAGCAGTACTTC
few	15	TRBV27	TRBJ1-2	NA	CASSPTGQGGYGYTF	TGTGCCAGCAGTCCCACGGGGCAGGGTGGCTATGGCTACACCTTC
NA	18	TRBV6-2/TRBV6-3	TRBJ2-2	NA	CASSSNPILASNTGELFF	TGTGCCAGCAGCTCAAATCCCATTCTAGCCTCGAACACCGGGGAGCTGTTTTTT
NA	15	TRBV12-3/TRBV12-4	TRBJ2-2	TRBD2	CASSPSGANTGELFF	TGTGCCAGCAGTCCGAGCGGGGCGAACACCGGGGAGCTGTTTTTT
NA	14	TRBV11-2	TRBJ1-1	NA	CASSIIPGAGEAFF	TGTGCCAGCAGTATCATTCCAGGGGCAGGCGAAGCTTTCTTT
NA	11	TRBV6-2/TRBV6-3	TRBJ2-4	NA	CASSQGYIQYF	TGTGCCAGCAGCCAGGGGTACATTCAGTACTTC
few	18	TRBV5-1	TRBJ2-7	NA	CASSSRDRSHGGSYEQYF	TGCGCCAGCAGCTCCCGCGATCGGTCCCATGGGGGGTCCTACGAGCAGTACTTC
NA	15	TRBV4-3	TRBJ2-1	NA	CASSLELGSNDEQFF	TGCGCCAGCAGCCTCGAACTAGGGTCGAACGATGAGCAGTTCTTC
NA	13	TRBV29-1	TRBJ2-2	NA	CSVEEPPGGELFF	TGCAGCGTTGAAGAACCCCCCGGGGGGGAGCTGTTTTTT
NA	16	TRBV5-1	TRBJ2-5	TRBD2	CASSTGTSGSGETQYF	TGCGCCAGCAGCACCGGGACTAGCGGGAGCGGAGAGACCCAGTACTTC
NA	15	TRBV12-3/TRBV12-4	TRBJ1-4	TRBD1	CASRGQGRPNEKLFF	TGTGCCAGCAGAGGACAGGGGCGACCAAATGAAAAACTGTTTTTT
few	16	TRBV25-1	TRBJ1-2	TRBD1	CASSKLGTGGIYGYTF	TGTGCCAGCAGCAAACTCGGGACAGGGGGCATCTATGGCTACACCTTC
NA	15	TRBV5-1	TRBJ2-3	NA	CASSTGRSATDTQYF	TGCGCCAGCAGCACGGGCCGTAGTGCCACAGATACGCAGTATTTT
NA	13	TRBV25-1	TRBJ1-2	NA	CASSWGGSDGYTF	TGTGCCAGCTCTTGGGGAGGAAGCGATGGCTACACCTTC
few	15	TRBV9	TRBJ2-3	TRBD2	CASSSRGAGTDTQYF	TGTGCCAGCAGCTCGCGGGGGGCCGGGACAGATACGCAGTATTTT
once	16	TRBV6-5	TRBJ1-6	TRBD1	CASSDTPGQGYSPLHF	TGTGCCAGCAGTGACACCCCAGGACAGGGTTATTCACCCCTCCACTTT
NA	14	TRBV29-1	TRBJ2-7	NA	CSVEIGTGTREQYF	TGCAGCGTTGAAATCGGGACAGGGACTAGGGAGCAGTACTTC
NA	14	TRBV7-3	TRBJ2-3	NA	CASSPSSGTDTQYF	TGTGCCAGCAGCCCTTCGAGCGGCACAGATACGCAGTATTTT
NA	14	TRBV5-4	TRBJ2-7	TRBD1	CASSFQDRVYEQYF	TGTGCCAGCAGCTTCCAGGACAGGGTCTACGAGCAGTACTTC
NA	15	TRBV6-1	TRBJ2-4	TRBD2	CASSDLAGGPDIQYF	TGTGCCAGCAGTGACCTAGCGGGGGGGCCGGACATTCAGTACTTC
NA	18	TRBV7-9	TRBJ2-1	NA	CATALLRVREQVDNEQFF	TGTGCTACAGCCCTTCTTCGCGTCAGGGAACAGGTTGACAATGAGCAGTTCTTC
few	14	TRBV12-3/TRBV12-4	TRBJ2-2	NA	CASSKTALTGELFF	TGTGCCAGCAGCAAGACAGCCCTCACCGGGGAGCTGTTTTTT
NA	16	TRBV10-3	TRBJ2-2	NA	CAISESRAVPFGELFF	TGTGCCATCAGTGAGTCTCGGGCCGTCCCCTTCGGGGAGCTGTTTTTT
NA	17	TRBV12-3/TRBV12-4	TRBJ2-1	TRBD2	CASSQRLARRVVNEQFF	TGTGCCAGCAGTCAACGACTAGCGCGCCGGGTAGTCAATGAGCAGTTCTTC
once	15	TRBV9	TRBJ1-2	TRBD1	CASSPGGQGSYGYTF	TGTGCCAGCAGCCCTGGGGGACAGGGAAGCTATGGCTACACCTTC
NA	16	TRBV19	TRBJ1-1	TRBD1	CASSRVDRVTNTEAFF	TGTGCCAGTAGTAGGGTGGACAGGGTTACGAACACTGAAGCTTTCTTT
NA	17	TRBV9	TRBJ2-1	NA	CASSVVPRLDYYNEQFF	TGTGCCAGCAGCGTAGTCCCCCGACTAGACTACTACAATGAGCAGTTCTTC
NA	14	TRBV11-3	TRBJ2-1	NA	CASKRASRNNEQFF	TGTGCCAGCAAAAGGGCTAGCCGGAACAATGAGCAGTTCTTC
few	12	TRBV29-1	TRBJ2-7	NA	CSARGSLAEQYF	TGCAGCGCCCGGGGGTCGTTGGCCGAGCAGTACTTC
NA	16	TRBV4-3	TRBJ2-1	TRBD2	CASSQGLAGAYNEQFF	TGCGCCAGCAGCCAAGGGCTCGCGGGAGCGTACAATGAGCAGTTCTTC
few	14	TRBV20-1	TRBJ1-5	NA	CSARDMSSPQPQHF	TGCAGTGCTAGAGATATGAGTTCACCTCAGCCCCAGCATTTT
few	17	TRBV2	TRBJ2-2	NA	CASSEDWGRSVTGELFF	TGTGCCAGCAGTGAAGATTGGGGTCGGTCAGTCACCGGGGAGCTGTTTTTT
NA	15	TRBV4-2	TRBJ2-2	TRBD2	CASSRLAGDTGELFF	TGTGCCAGCAGCCGACTAGCGGGAGACACCGGGGAGCTGTTTTTT
few	13	TRBV6-5	TRBJ2-7	NA	CASGEPPHYAQYF	TGTGCCTCGGGCGAGCCACCCCATTACGCGCAGTACTTC
NA	19	TRBV2	TRBJ2-7	TRBD2	CASQLFALLAGAITEEQYF	TGTGCCAGCCAGCTCTTCGCTTTGCTTGCGGGAGCCATTACGGAAGAGCAGTACTTC
NA	15	TRBV3-1	TRBJ2-7	NA	CASSPHPGGTYEQYF	TGTGCCAGCAGCCCCCACCCCGGCGGGACCTACGAGCAGTACTTC
NA	15	TRBV20-1	TRBJ2-1	NA	CSASPRPLPYNEQFF	TGCAGTGCTTCACCCCGACCTCTTCCCTACAATGAGCAGTTCTTC
few	14	TRBV6-4	TRBJ1-1	NA	CASSDSPGTPMAFF	TGTGCCAGCAGTGACTCCCCCGGGACCCCGATGGCTTTCTTT
NA	17	TRBV11-2	TRBJ2-2	TRBD1	CASSRHPDRGVTGELFF	TGTGCCAGCAGCCGCCATCCGGACAGGGGTGTCACCGGGGAGCTGTTTTTT